Presented here are 20 T cell receptor beta chains from one specimen sequenced in a study of blood T cell repertoires in COVID-19. Only in-frame clones appear in the TCRdb table, and some are missing; sequencing was by immunoSEQ multiplex PCR. The sample yields approximately 170,000 clones, around 81% seen once. Sequencing was performed on peripheral blood. All receptors come from an older man who had recovered from COVID-19.

This clone was observed once. This chain connects TRBV7-9 to TRBJ2-1; 10 nucleotides line up with TRBD2. The CDR3 loop spans 17 amino acids. Germline V lookup: CDR1 SEHNR, CDR2 FQNEAQ (reference sequence). V dropped 3 bases and J dropped 8; count of bases not matched to a gene: 13. CDR3 amino acids: CASSFRTSGTFADEQFF. Here the CDR3 DNA reads TGTGCCAGCAGCTTCCGGACTAGCGGAACCTTCGCGGATGAGCAGTTCTTC.

In its sample, this clone was seen once. V gene TRBV14 combines with J gene TRBJ1-2; D possibly corresponds to TRBD1 (5 bases). Germline-derived CDR1 and CDR2 are SGHDN and FVKESK. This CDR3 comprises 15 residues. V shed 1 base and J shed 4 bases, with 13 bases lying between them. The CDR3 region is CASSQGSGILYGYTF. The CDR3 DNA follows: TGTGCCAGCAGCCAAGGATCAGGGATTCTCTATGGCTACACCTTC.

The V call is TRBV5-1, the J call TRBJ1-4; possibly TRBD1 for D (6 bases). Trimming removed 4 bases at V and 4 bases at J, with 8 bases between. The CDR3 totals 13 residues. Germline V gene data show CDR1 as SGHRS and CDR2 as YFSETQ. CDR3: CASSQQGNEKLFF. The CDR3 nucleotides are TGCGCCAGCAGCCAACAGGGTAATGAAAAACTGTTTTTT.

This chain connects TRBV5-5 to TRBJ1-2, with D possibly TRBD1 on 5 matching bases. CDR3 length: 16 amino acids. Germline V gene sequence: CDR1 SGHKS, CDR2 YYEKEE (reference sequence). With 0 bases removed from V and 4 bases from J, the gap between germline ends came to 16 bases. The DNA of the CDR3 is TGTGCCAGCAGCTTGGCGGCCAGGGCGTATGGCTATGGCTACACCTTC. It codes for CASSLAARAYGYGYTF.

This clone was recorded only once. The chain has TRBV11-2 and TRBJ2-1; 7 nucleotides align to TRBD2. The germline V gene encodes CDR1 SGHAT and CDR2 FQNNGV. CDR3 length: 13 amino acids. Losses at the gene ends were 9 bases for V and 7 bases for J; bases not matched to a gene: 9. CDR3 sequence: CASVGGSGNEQFF. In DNA form, the CDR3 reads TGTGCCAGTGTGGGCGGGAGTGGTAATGAGCAGTTCTTC. The full variable domain, rest sourced from reference TRBV11-2 and TRBJ2-1, is EAGVAQSPRYKIIEKRQSVAFWCNPISGHATLYWYQQILGQGPKLLIQFQNNGVVDDSQLPKDRFSAERLKGVDSTLKIQPAKLEDSAVYLCASVGGSGNEQFFGPGTRLTVL.

The rearrangement uses TRBV11-2 and TRBJ2-7, with D possibly matching TRBD2 (6 bases). This CDR3 is 16 amino acids long. Germline V gene lookup returns CDR1 SGHAT and CDR2 FQNNGV. Between the trimmed V and J ends, which lost 0 bases and 6 bases, there was a span of 18 bases. The CDR3 DNA sequence: TGTGCCAGCAGCTTAGATCGGCGGCAGGCGGGGACCGAGCAGTACTTC. Translation gives CASSLDRRQAGTEQYF.

This clone was recorded once. This chain joins TRBV15 and TRBJ2-5, with 10 bases that match TRBD2. J was trimmed by 5 bases and V by 1 base; bases with no gene match: 13. The CDR3 has 18 amino acids. From germline, CDR1 is LNHNV and CDR2 YYDKDF (reference sequence). CDR3 sequence: CATSRGTVGSGRGETQYF. The CDR3 region has the DNA TGTGCCACCAGCAGAGGGACAGTTGGGAGCGGGAGGGGGGAGACCCAGTACTTC.

The rearrangement joins TRBV5-1 to TRBJ2-1; tentatively, D is TRBD1 (7 bases). The germline gives CDR1 SGHRS, CDR2 YFSETQ. The CDR3 loop spans 14 amino acids. Trimming removed 4 bases at V and 8 bases at J, with 16 bases between. CDR3 sequence reads: CASSLQGTGDEQFF. As DNA, the CDR3 is TGCGCCAGCAGCCTACAGGGGACGGGGGATGAGCAGTTCTTC.

V usage is TRBV10-2 and J usage is TRBJ1-6; 12 bases align to TRBD1. Germline CDR1 reads WSHSY; CDR2 reads SAAADI. This CDR3 comprises 15 residues. Trimming at V came to 6 bases and at J to 9 bases, leaving 6 bases not matched to a gene. CDR3 residues: CASRPGTGGGSPLHF. CDR3 in DNA: TGCGCCAGCAGACCAGGGACAGGGGGCGGTTCACCCCTCCACTTT.

V is TRBV6-2 or TRBV6-3 and J is TRBJ2-1, with D perhaps matching TRBD2 (6 bases). The ends were cut back, 2 bases at V and 0 bases at J, with 17 bases in the middle. The CDR3 is 18 amino acids. Germline V gene sequence: CDR1 MNHEY, CDR2 SVGEGT. In DNA, the CDR3 is TGTGCCAGCAGTTACCGGAGTCGGCGGGGATCCTCCTACAATGAGCAGTTCTTC. It is translated as CASSYRSRRGSSYNEQFF.

This clone was seen just once. The V call is TRBV24-1, the J call TRBJ2-3; the D gene is possibly TRBD2 (6 bases). Germline lookup yields CDR1 KGHDR and CDR2 SFDVKD. V lost 2 bases and J 7 bases, leaving 12 bases between the germline ends. CDR3 length: 14 residues. Written as DNA, the CDR3 is TGTGCCACCAGTGATTCAGCGGAGGGGTATACGCAGTATTTT. It specifies CATSDSAEGYTQYF.

This rearrangement joins TRBV9 to TRBJ2-7; D not resolved. CDR3 length: 15 amino acids. V was clipped by 3 bases and J by 2 bases, with 15 bases between them. Germline assignment: CDR1 SGDLS and CDR2 YYNGEE. Here the CDR3 reads CASSAGWALTYEQYF. The CDR3 nucleotides are TGTGCCAGCAGCGCCGGCTGGGCCCTTACCTACGAGCAGTACTTC.

The J gene is TRBJ2-1, the V gene TRBV7-2; TRBD2 matches at 11 bases. J was trimmed by 0 bases and V by 1 base; bases with no gene match: 5. The CDR3 has 18 residues. Germline V gives CDR1 SGHTA, CDR2 FQGNSA. The CDR3 nucleotides read TGTGCCAGCAGCTTAGGGACTAGCGGGCCTGGCTCCTACAATGAGCAGTTCTTC. Encoded protein: CASSLGTSGPGSYNEQFF.

The V call is TRBV27, the J call TRBJ2-7; 7 bases map to TRBD1. The trim removed 0 bases at V and 6 bases at J, leaving 11 bases unmatched. Germline V gene sequence: CDR1 MNHEY, CDR2 SMNVEV (reference sequence). CDR3 length: 16 amino acids. This CDR3 is CASSLSSSGTDREQYF. The CDR3 DNA reads TGTGCCAGCAGTTTATCCTCATCCGGGACAGACCGCGAGCAGTACTTC.

The genes are TRBV15 and TRBJ1-4; D may be TRBD1 (6 bases). From germline, CDR1 is LNHNV and CDR2 YYDKDF (reference sequence). The germline V and J ends were trimmed by 0 bases and 2 bases, with 7 bases remaining between them. The CDR3 totals 15 residues. CDR3 sequence reads: CATSRDQGTNEKLFF. Written as DNA, the CDR3 is TGTGCCACCAGCAGAGATCAGGGGACTAATGAAAAACTGTTTTTT.

This sequence joins TRBV25-1 and TRBJ1-1, with 9 bases fitting TRBD1. CDR3 size: 16 residues. Trimming cost V 1 base and J 6 bases; bases outside gene matches: 9. Germline lookup yields CDR1 MGHDK and CDR2 SYGVNS. CDR3 nucleotides: TGTGCCAGCAGTGAATGGTCACAGGGGGCAGTCGCTGAAGCTTTCTTT. Amino acids: CASSEWSQGAVAEAFF. Drawing the rest from reference TRBV25-1 and TRBJ1-1, the complete variable domain is EADIYQTPRYLVIGTGKKITLECSQTMGHDKMYWYQQDPGMELHLIHYSYGVNSTEKGDLSSESTVSRIRTEHFPLTLESARPSHTSQYLCASSEWSQGAVAEAFFGQGTRLTVV.

The CDR3: CANMEGSCYEQYF. The CDR3 nucleotides are TGTGCCAACATGGAGGGCTCTTGCTACGAGCAGTACTTC. This sequence joins TRBV15 and TRBJ2-7; D possibly corresponds to TRBD2 (6 bases). CDR1 LNHNV and CDR2 YYDKDF come from the germline V gene (reference sequence). Trimming removed 10 bases at V and 3 bases at J, with 16 bases between. This CDR3 comprises 13 residues.

This clone was seen more than once but under ten times. The chain carries TRBV5-1 and TRBJ2-7; 10 bases agree with TRBD2. From germline, CDR1 is SGHRS and CDR2 YFSETQ. The junction had 8 bases not matched to a gene; V was cut back by 3 bases and J by 5 bases. This CDR3 is built from 15 residues. The CDR3 is CASSSHSSGSDEQYF. The CDR3 DNA is TGCGCCAGCAGCTCGCATTCTAGCGGGAGTGACGAGCAGTACTTC.

This clone was seen just once. The rearrangement joins TRBV7-2 to TRBJ2-5; 7 bases are a match to TRBD2. After removal of 3 bases from V and 1 base from J, the junction contained 5 bases not matched to a gene. The CDR3 extends over 15 amino acids. Germline-derived CDR1 and CDR2 are SGHTA and FQGNSA. As DNA, the CDR3 is TGTGCCAGCAGCTTCGCGGGAGCCTCCCAAGAGACCCAGTACTTC. It encodes CASSFAGASQETQYF.

V gene TRBV28 combines with J gene TRBJ1-5, with D unclear. The V end lost 5 bases, the J end lost 1 base, and 15 bases lay between the germline ends. Germline V gene sequence: CDR1 MDHEN, CDR2 SYDVKM. This CDR3 has 16 amino acids. CDR3 protein: CASSPPVGSSNQPQHF. The CDR3 DNA reads as TGTGCCAGCAGTCCCCCCGTGGGGAGCAGCAATCAGCCCCAGCATTTT.